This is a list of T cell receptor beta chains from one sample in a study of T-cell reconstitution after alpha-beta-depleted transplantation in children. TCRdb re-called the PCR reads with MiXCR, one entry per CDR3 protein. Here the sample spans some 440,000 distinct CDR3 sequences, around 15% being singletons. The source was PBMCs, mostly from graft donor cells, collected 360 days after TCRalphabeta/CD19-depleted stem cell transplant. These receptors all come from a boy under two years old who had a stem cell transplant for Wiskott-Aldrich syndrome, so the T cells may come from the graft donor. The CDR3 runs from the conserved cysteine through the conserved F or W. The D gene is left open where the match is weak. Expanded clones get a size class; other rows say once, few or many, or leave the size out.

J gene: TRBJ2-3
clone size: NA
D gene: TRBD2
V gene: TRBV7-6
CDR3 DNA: TGTGCCAGCAGCCCGTTGGGACTAGCGGGGCCGGGTCGGTATTTT
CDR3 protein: CASSPLGLAGPGRYF

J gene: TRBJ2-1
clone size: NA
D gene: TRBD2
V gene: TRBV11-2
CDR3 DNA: TGTGCCAGCAGCTTAGTGGGGCGGGGGGTCTCCAATGAGCAGTTCTTC
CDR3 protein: CASSLVGRGVSNEQFF

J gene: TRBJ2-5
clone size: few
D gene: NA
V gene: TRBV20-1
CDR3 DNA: TGCAGTGCCTTGACTAGACAAGAGACCCAGTACTTC
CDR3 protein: CSALTRQETQYF

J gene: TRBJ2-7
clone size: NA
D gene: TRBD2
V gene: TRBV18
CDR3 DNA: TGTGCCAGCTCACCGTCGTTCCCCCTAGCGGGGAGCCGTGGAGGGGCGTACTTC
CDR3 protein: CASSPSFPLAGSRGGAYF

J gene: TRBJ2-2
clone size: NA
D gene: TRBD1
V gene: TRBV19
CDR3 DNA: TGTGCCAGTAGTATTAAACAGGGGGCCGGGGAGCTGTTTTTT
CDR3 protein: CASSIKQGAGELFF

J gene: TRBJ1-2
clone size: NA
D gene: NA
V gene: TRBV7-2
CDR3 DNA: TGTGCCAGCAGCCCCGCGACAGTTAACTATGGCTACACCTTC
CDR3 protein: CASSPATVNYGYTF

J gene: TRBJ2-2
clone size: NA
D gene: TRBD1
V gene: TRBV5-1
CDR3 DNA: TGCGCCAGCAGCCCCCGGACAGGGACGAACACCGGGGAGCTGTTTTTT
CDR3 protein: CASSPRTGTNTGELFF

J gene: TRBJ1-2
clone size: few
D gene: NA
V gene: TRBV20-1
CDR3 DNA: TGCAGTGCTAGAGCCCGCGTCGCTAACTATGGCTACACCTTC
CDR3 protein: CSARARVANYGYTF

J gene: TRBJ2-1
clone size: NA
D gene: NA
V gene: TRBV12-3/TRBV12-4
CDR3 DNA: TGTGCCAGCAGTTTAGCGTCCCGGGGATTCTACAATGAGCAGTTCTTC
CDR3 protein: CASSLASRGFYNEQFF

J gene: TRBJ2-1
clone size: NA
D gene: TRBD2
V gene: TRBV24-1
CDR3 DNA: TGTGCCACCAGTGACCCTAGGACTAGCGGTTGGGGTGAGCAGTTCTTC
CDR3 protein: CATSDPRTSGWGEQFF

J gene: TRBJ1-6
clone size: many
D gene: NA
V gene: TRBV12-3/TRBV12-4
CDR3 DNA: TGTGCCAGCAGTTTCCTCGGAGGATCACCCCTCCACTTT
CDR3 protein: CASSFLGGSPLHF

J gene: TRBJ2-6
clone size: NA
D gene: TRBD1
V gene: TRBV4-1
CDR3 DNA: TGCGCCAGCAGCCATCGTCAACAGGGGATAGCTGGGGCCAACGTCCTGACTTTC
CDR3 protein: CASSHRQQGIAGANVLTF

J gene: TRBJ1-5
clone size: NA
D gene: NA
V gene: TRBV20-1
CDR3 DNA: TGCAGTGCTAGACCTCCGGGACGCACTAATCAGCCCCAGCATTTT
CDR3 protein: CSARPPGRTNQPQHF

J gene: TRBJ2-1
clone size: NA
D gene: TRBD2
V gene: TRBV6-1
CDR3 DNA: TGTGCCAGCAGCGAGATCCAGGGACTAGCGGGCTCCTACAATGAGCAGTTCTTC
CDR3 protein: CASSEIQGLAGSYNEQFF

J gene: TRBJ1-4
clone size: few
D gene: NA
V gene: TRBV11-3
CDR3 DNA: TGTGCCAGCAGCTTACGAGGGCCTGCAACTAATGAAAAACTGTTTTTT
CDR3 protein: CASSLRGPATNEKLFF

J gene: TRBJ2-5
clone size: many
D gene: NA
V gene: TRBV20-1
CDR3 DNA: TGCAGTGCTAGAGATCCTGGGGAGACCCAGTACTTC
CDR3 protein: CSARDPGETQYF

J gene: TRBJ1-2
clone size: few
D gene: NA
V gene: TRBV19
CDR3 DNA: TGTGCCAGTAGTATCCAGTCACGGGGTGGCTACACCTTC
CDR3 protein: CASSIQSRGGYTF

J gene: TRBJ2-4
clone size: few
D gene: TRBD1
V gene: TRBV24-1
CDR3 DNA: TGTGCCACCAGTAATCCGGGACAGCCAAACATTCAGTACTTC
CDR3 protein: CATSNPGQPNIQYF

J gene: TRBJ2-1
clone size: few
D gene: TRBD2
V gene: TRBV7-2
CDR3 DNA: TGTGCCAGCAGCTTAAGGGCTCTAGCGGGGCAGTTCTTC
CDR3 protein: CASSLRALAGQFF

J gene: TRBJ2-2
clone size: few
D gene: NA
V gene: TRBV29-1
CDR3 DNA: TGCAGCGTCCAAGCACTAGCGAACACCGGGGAGCTGTTTTTT
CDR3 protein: CSVQALANTGELFF

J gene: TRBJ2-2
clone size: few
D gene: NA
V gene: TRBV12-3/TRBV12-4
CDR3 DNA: TGTGCCAGCAGTTTCAGGGGCTCTGAGAACACCGGGGAGCTGTTTTTT
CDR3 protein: CASSFRGSENTGELFF

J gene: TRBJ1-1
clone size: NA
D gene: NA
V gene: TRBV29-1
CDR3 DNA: TGCACCATTGGCCCCCCGAACACTGAAGCTTTCTTT
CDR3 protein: CTIGPPNTEAFF

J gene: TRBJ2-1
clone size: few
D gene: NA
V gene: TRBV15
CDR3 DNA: TGTGCCACCAGCTCTGCGGTGCGTAGTGAGCAGTTCTTC
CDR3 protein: CATSSAVRSEQFF

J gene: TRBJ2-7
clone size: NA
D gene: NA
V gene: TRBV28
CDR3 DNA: TGTGCCAGCAGTTTACGATTTCATAGGGTTGACGATGCCTACGAGCAGTACTTC
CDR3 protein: CASSLRFHRVDDAYEQYF

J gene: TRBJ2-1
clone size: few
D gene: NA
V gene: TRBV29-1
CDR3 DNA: TGCAGCGTTCGGCCCCTCATGGAGCAGTTCTTC
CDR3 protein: CSVRPLMEQFF